Presented here are 14 T cell receptor beta chains from one specimen sequenced in a study of shared clonotypes between healthy human individuals. The assay was immunoSEQ multiplex PCR, and TCRdb's table has in-frame clones only and misses some. The table has about 960,000 clones, about three quarters seen once; the top ten hold roughly 1.5%. The sequenced material came from memory CD4+ T cells sorted from blood. Subset here: CD45RA-negative fraction. These receptors were collected from a man aged 18 to 30 in good health.

V and J are TRBV21-1 and TRBJ2-5; TRBD1 was called by the table and not checked on the DNA. TRBV21-1 is flagged as a pseudogene. The CDR3 is 18 amino acids. CDR3: CASSIRGQIAPHQETQYF. Here the CDR3 DNA reads TGTGCCAGCAGCATCAGGGGCCAAATCGCCCCTCATCAAGAGACCCAGTACTTC.

CDR3 sequence (DNA): TGTGCCAGCAGCTTGGAAGGTACCCTGGACAATGAGCAGTTCTTC. Its protein is CASSLEGTLDNEQFF. The V and J genes are TRBV5-4 and TRBJ2-1; no clear D. Germline lookup yields CDR1 SGHNT and CDR2 YYREEE (reference sequence). Trimming shortened V by 0 bases and J by 5 bases, and 12 bases separated the two germline ends. CDR3 length: 15 amino acids.

The V and J genes are TRBV5-4 and TRBJ2-1, with 9 bases that match TRBD1. Looked up from germline, CDR1 is SGHNT and CDR2 is YYREEE (reference sequence). This CDR3 is built from 13 residues. V gave up 4 bases and J gave up 6 bases; unmatched junction bases: 2. The DNA of the CDR3 is TGTGCCAGCAGCCCGACAGGGGGCAATGAGCAGTTCTTC. The encoded protein is CASSPTGGNEQFF.

This clone was recorded at least ten times. A junction boundary mismatches the germline segment, possibly from a read error. The CDR3 spells CASSFGLAPYAF. The CDR3 DNA reads TGTGCCAGCAGCTTTGGTTTAGCCCCTTACGCCTTC. This chain links TRBV7-9 with TRBJ1-2; D unresolved. CDR3 length: 12 residues. Germline CDR1 reads SEHNR; CDR2 reads FQNEAQ (reference sequence).

The CDR3 loop reads CASSLWTSGSYRETQYF. In DNA form, the CDR3 reads TGTGCCAGCAGCTTGTGGACTAGCGGGAGCTACAGAGAGACCCAGTACTTC. This chain links TRBV5-4 with TRBJ2-5; 13 nucleotides agree with TRBD2. Per the germline V gene, CDR1 is SGHNT and CDR2 is YYREEE (reference sequence). Trimming took 1 base from V and 4 from J; bases not matched to a gene: 7. The CDR3 is 17 residues long. Full variable domain (rest looked up from reference TRBV5-4 and TRBJ2-5): ETGVTQSPTHLIKTRGQQVTLRCSSQSGHNTVSWYQQALGQGPQFIFQYYREEENGRGNFPPRFSGLQFPNYSSELNVNALELDDSALYLCASSLWTSGSYRETQYFGPGTRLLVL.

CDR3 sequence (DNA): TGCGCCAGCAGCCAGACGACAGCTTCAGAAGGTAGCTCCTATAATTCACCCCTCCACTTT. It translates to CASSQTTASEGSSYNSPLHF. The chain recombines TRBV4-3 with TRBJ1-6, with a tentative D call TRBD1 (5 bases). V lost 3 bases and J 0 bases, leaving 21 bases between the germline ends. Germline CDR1 reads LGHNA; CDR2 reads YSLEER. CDR3 length equals 20 residues.

The V and J genes are TRBV29-1 and TRBJ2-7; 13 bases align to TRBD2. Per germline, CDR1 SQVTM and CDR2 ANQGSEA. V was pared by 4 bases and J by 6 bases, with 3 bases of the junction left unmatched. The CDR3 length is 13 residues. In nucleotides, the CDR3 is TGCAGCGTTGTTAGACTAGCGGGAGGCGAGCAGTACTTC. This codes for CSVVRLAGGEQYF.

Regarding this clone: With only one base between it and a far larger clone, this is likely a read error. The chain couples TRBV5-4 to TRBJ2-7, with 10 bases matching TRBD1. With V trimmed by 4 bases and J by 6 bases, 4 bases remained unmatched. This CDR3 has 13 amino acids. CDR1 and CDR2 from the germline V gene are SGHNT and YYREEE (reference sequence). CDR3 amino acids: CASSATGGGEQYF. DNA for the CDR3: TGTGCCAGCAGCGCGACAGGGGGCGGCGAGCAGTACTTC.

The chain uses TRBV9 and TRBJ2-1, with 13 positions matching TRBD2. CDR3 size: 15 residues. From germline, CDR1 is SGDLS and CDR2 YYNGEE. After removal of 3 bases from V and 9 bases from J, the junction contained 6 bases not matched to a gene. The CDR3 nucleotides read TGTGCCAGCAGCGGAACTAGCGGGAGGGCAAGTGAGCAGTTCTTC. Protein: CASSGTSGRASEQFF.

The CDR3 protein is CASSLGGVYTQYF. CDR3 sequence (DNA): TGTGCCAGCAGCTTGGGCGGGGTTTATACGCAGTATTTT. The chain joins TRBV5-6 to TRBJ2-3, with D tentatively TRBD2 (6 bases). CDR1 is SGHDT and CDR2 is YYEEEE in the germline V gene. CDR3 length: 13 amino acids. V was pared by 0 bases and J by 7 bases, with 9 bases between.

The chain combines TRBV5-4 with TRBJ1-1; 11 bases are a match to TRBD1. This CDR3 is built from 15 residues. Germline V CDR1 and CDR2: SGHNT, YYREEE (reference sequence). The ends lost 4 bases at V and 5 bases at J; junction bases unmatched: 7. The CDR3 spells CASSLNRDRGTEAFF. CDR3 DNA: TGTGCCAGCAGCCTGAACCGGGACAGGGGGACTGAAGCTTTCTTT.

The rearrangement links TRBV5-4 to TRBJ2-5; 14 nucleotides align to TRBD2. CDR1 is SGHNT, CDR2 YYREEE, per germline (reference sequence). The J segment lost 4 bases and the V segment lost 6 bases, leaving 8 bases of the junction unmatched. This CDR3 spans 16 amino acids. The CDR3 region is CASTQGLAGVRETQYF. The CDR3 DNA reads as TGTGCCAGCACCCAGGGACTAGCGGGAGTACGAGAGACCCAGTACTTC.

V is TRBV9 and J is TRBJ1-6, with no clear D. The CDR3 runs 14 residues. CDR1 and CDR2 from the germline V gene are SGDLS and YYNGEE. The germline V and J ends were trimmed by 0 bases and 10 bases, with 11 bases remaining between them. This chain's CDR3 is CASSVDSGGSPLHF. CDR3 nucleotide sequence: TGTGCCAGCAGCGTAGATTCAGGAGGCTCACCCCTCCACTTT.

The V and J genes are TRBV5-6 and TRBJ1-1; D uncertain. Deletions cut 4 bases from V and 1 base from J, with 8 bases between. Germline V gene data show CDR1 as SGHDT and CDR2 as YYEEEE. CDR3 length equals 13 residues. CDR3 in amino acids: CASSPIENTEAFF. DNA of the CDR3: TGTGCCAGCAGCCCAATAGAGAACACTGAAGCTTTCTTT.